The 6 T cell receptor beta chains presented below share a single source sample, sequenced in a study of blood T cell repertoires in COVID-19. Here immunoSEQ multiplex PCR was the method, and the copy in TCRdb shows in-frame clones only, minus some. The sample consists of 200,000 to 250,000 clones, 82% of them appearing once. Sequencing was performed on peripheral blood. Receptors originate from a woman of 80 years or more with COVID-19, enrolled during active disease.

This chain uses TRBV12-3 or TRBV12-4 with TRBJ1-2; 7 bases fit TRBD1. V lost 6 bases to trimming and J lost 7 bases; unmatched junction nucleotides: 8. This CDR3 is built from 13 residues. The CDR3 here is CASSPTGTPGYTF. In DNA, the CDR3 is TGTGCCAGCAGCCCGACAGGGACGCCTGGCTACACCTTC.

V usage is TRBV5-4 and J usage is TRBJ2-3; 7 bases match TRBD2. V lost 0 bases to trimming and J lost 4 bases; unmatched junction nucleotides: 11. Germline V CDR1 and CDR2: SGHNT, YYREEE (reference sequence). The CDR3 consists of 17 residues. The CDR3 DNA is TGTGCCAGCAGCTTGGCCGCAGCGGGAAAGGGCCCAGATACGCAGTATTTT. Amino acids: CASSLAAAGKGPDTQYF.

The DNA for the CDR3 is TGCGCCAGCAGCTCGTTAAGGACTTTTAGCTCCTACAATGAGCAGTTCTTC. It yields the protein CASSSLRTFSSYNEQFF. The genes are TRBV4-1 and TRBJ2-1; TRBD2 is a possible D gene (5 bases). Between the trimmed V and J ends, which lost 5 bases and 0 bases, there was a span of 17 bases. Germline V gene lookup returns CDR1 MGHRA and CDR2 YSYEKL. This CDR3 region has 17 residues.

The chain recombines TRBV11-2 with TRBJ2-1, with TRBD2 matching 7 bases. CDR1 and CDR2 from the germline V gene are SGHAT and FQNNGV. Trimming removed 5 bases from V and 9 bases from J; junction bases left unmatched: 10. This CDR3 comprises 14 residues. CDR3 amino acids: CASSNGLGPAEQFF. CDR3 nucleotides: TGTGCCAGCAGCAATGGACTAGGACCGGCTGAGCAGTTCTTC.

This clone has a single count. The CDR3 coding sequence is TGTGCCAGCTCATTACGACAGGGTGGCACTGAAGCTTTCTTT. Translated, it gives CASSLRQGGTEAFF. The chain couples TRBV18 to TRBJ1-1; 7 nucleotides match TRBD1. The V segment lost 5 bases and the J segment 4 bases; nucleotides outside the gene matches: 7. Germline V gene data show CDR1 as KGHSH and CDR2 as LQKENI. The CDR3 consists of 14 residues.

This chain joins TRBV13 and TRBJ2-7; 7 bases align to TRBD1. V shed 4 bases and J 1 base; nucleotides not matched to a gene: 7. This CDR3 has 15 residues. Germline V lookup: CDR1 PRHDT, CDR2 FYEKMQ (reference sequence). The CDR3 region is CASSSGRDRSYEQYF. CDR3 bases: TGTGCCAGCAGCTCGGGCCGGGACAGATCCTACGAGCAGTACTTC.